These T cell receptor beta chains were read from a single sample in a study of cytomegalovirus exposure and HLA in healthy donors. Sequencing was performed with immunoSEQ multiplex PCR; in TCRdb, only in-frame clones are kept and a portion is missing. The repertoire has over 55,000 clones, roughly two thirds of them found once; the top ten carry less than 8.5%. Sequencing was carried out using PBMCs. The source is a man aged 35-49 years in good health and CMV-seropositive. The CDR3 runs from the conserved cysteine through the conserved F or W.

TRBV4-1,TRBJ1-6,CASSQEKGQGGSPLHF
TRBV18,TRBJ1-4,CASSPPSRAGGEKLFF
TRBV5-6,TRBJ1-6,CASSLGGWNSPLHF
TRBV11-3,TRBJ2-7,CASSRGLAGSYEQYF
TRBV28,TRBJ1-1,CASSFELSEAFF
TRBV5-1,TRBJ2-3,CASSLGGGRRTDTQYF
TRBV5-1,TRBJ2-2,CASSLAASGGGAGELFF
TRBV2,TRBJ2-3,CASRAGTTTDTQYF
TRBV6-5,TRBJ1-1,CASSYGRNTEAFF
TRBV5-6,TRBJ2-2,CASSPQLGGHFGELFF
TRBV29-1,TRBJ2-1,CSVEETSGYNEQFF
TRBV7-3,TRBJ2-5,CASSPGRGQETQYF
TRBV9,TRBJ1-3,CASSAGDRGFAGNTIYF
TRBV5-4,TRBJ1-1,CASSRRGNTEAFF
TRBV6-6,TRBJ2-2,CASRLAGGANTGELFF
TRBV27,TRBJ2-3,CASSLVGLTDTQYF
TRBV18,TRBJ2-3,CASSPVGGGTDTQYF
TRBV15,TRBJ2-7,CATSPQGNRGSYEQYF
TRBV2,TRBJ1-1,CASSQTANTEAFF
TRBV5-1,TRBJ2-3,CASSSAGGQDTQYF
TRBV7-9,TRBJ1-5,CASSLGQGAVNQPQHF
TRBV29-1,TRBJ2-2,CSVELAGMNTGELFF
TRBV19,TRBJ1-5,CASSVDGTPYQPQHF
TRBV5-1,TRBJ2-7,CASSLEPNEQYF
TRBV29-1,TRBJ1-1,CSVQNGGTEAFF
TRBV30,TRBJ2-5,CAWREGRETQYF
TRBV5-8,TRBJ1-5,CASSLEDRSNQPQHF
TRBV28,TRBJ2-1,CASTQYRSIDGQFF
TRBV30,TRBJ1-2,CALQPQGYGYTF
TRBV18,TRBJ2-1,CASSLRDNEQFF
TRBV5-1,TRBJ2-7,CATRAGPSSNEQYF
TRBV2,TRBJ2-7,CASSERGPPSYEQYF
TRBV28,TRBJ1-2,CASSPSGQGNYGYTF
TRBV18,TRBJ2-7,CASSSTVLASYEQYF
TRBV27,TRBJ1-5,CASSLDRGTGPQHF
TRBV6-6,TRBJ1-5,CASSYDQGTQPQHF
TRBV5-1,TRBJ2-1,CASNLPTSGISEQFF
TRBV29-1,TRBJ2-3,CSVRGLAGRTDTQYF
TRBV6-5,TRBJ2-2,CASHQGGGNTGELFF
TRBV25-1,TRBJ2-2,CAIGNRDRVGELFF
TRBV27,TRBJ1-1,CASSRTVNTEAFF
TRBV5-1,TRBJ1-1,CASSLADTEAFF
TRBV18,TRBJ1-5,CASSPIQDSNQPQHF
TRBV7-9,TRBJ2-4,CASSHEEGPLYF
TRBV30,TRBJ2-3,CAWRRGTDTQYF
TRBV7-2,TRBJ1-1,CASLYGGTVNTEAFF
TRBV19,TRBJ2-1,CASSPEGDEQFF
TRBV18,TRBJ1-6,CASSPYGPQDSPLHF